This passage covers 13 T cell receptor beta chains from one sample sequenced in a study of blood T cell repertoires in COVID-19. Produced via immunoSEQ multiplex PCR; TCRdb's table is partial and in-frame only. The profile shows 270,000 or so clones, roughly 79% of them singletons. Sequenced input: peripheral blood. Receptors originate from a woman aged 55-69 years with active or convalescent COVID-19.

The chain uses TRBV6-5 and TRBJ2-7; the D is unclear. The CDR3 is 13 amino acids. Germline V gene sequence: CDR1 MNHEY, CDR2 SVGAGI. V was clipped by 2 bases and J by 4 bases, with 9 bases between them. The chain's CDR3 is CASSYIRFYEQYF. CDR3 nucleotides: TGTGCCAGCAGTTACATTAGATTTTACGAGCAGTACTTC.

CDR3 sequence (DNA): TGTGCCAGCAGCAAAGGACGACAGTACCAAGAGACCCAGTACTTC. Amino acid sequence: CASSKGRQYQETQYF. V gene TRBV21-1 combines with J gene TRBJ2-5; the table assigns TRBD1, which was not confirmed against the DNA. TRBV21-1 is a recognized pseudogene. This CDR3 region has 15 residues.

In its sample, this clone was seen once. The chain couples TRBV7-2 to TRBJ2-7; 13 bases align to TRBD2. The CDR3 is made up of 18 amino acids. Unmatched junction bases numbered 10, after V lost 5 bases and J lost 0 bases. Germline assignment: CDR1 SGHTA and CDR2 FQGNSA. The CDR3 sequence is CASSTTSGGAGLSYEQYF. The CDR3 bases are TGTGCCAGCAGCACAACTAGCGGGGGGGCGGGCCTCTCCTACGAGCAGTACTTC. Full variable domain (missing parts from reference TRBV7-2 and TRBJ2-7): GAGVSQSPSNKVTEKGKDVELRCDPISGHTALYWYRQSLGQGLEFLIYFQGNSAPDKSGLPSDRFSAERTGGSVSTLTIQRTQQEDSAVYLCASSTTSGGAGLSYEQYFGPGTRLTVT.

The chain employs TRBV9 and TRBJ1-2; D remains ambiguous. The length of the CDR3 is 14 residues. V was trimmed by 4 bases and J by 2 bases, leaving 12 bases between them. Germline V gene lookup returns CDR1 SGDLS and CDR2 YYNGEE. The CDR3 reads CASSPFPGNYGYTF. The CDR3 nucleotides read TGTGCCAGCAGCCCCTTTCCGGGGAACTATGGCTACACCTTC. Variable domain in full (rest from reference TRBV9 and TRBJ1-2): DSGVTQTPKHLITATGQRVTLRCSPRSGDLSVYWYQQSLDQGLQFLIQYYNGEERAKGNILERFSAQQFPDLHSELNLSSLELGDSALYFCASSPFPGNYGYTFGSGTRLTVV.

This chain uses TRBV6-5 with TRBJ1-2, with D tentatively TRBD1 (6 bases). Trimming took off 5 bases at V and 4 bases at J, with 17 bases between the two ends. Germline-derived CDR1 and CDR2 are MNHEY and SVGAGI. This CDR3 contains 15 residues. The CDR3 loop is CASSRGGETSYGYTF. CDR3 sequence (DNA): TGTGCCAGCAGTCGGGGGGGCGAAACTTCCTATGGCTACACCTTC.

The rearrangement joins TRBV13 to TRBJ1-6; D is perhaps TRBD1 (6 bases). V was shortened by 4 bases and J by 10 bases, with 20 bases between the two germline ends. Germline V lookup: CDR1 PRHDT, CDR2 FYEKMQ (reference sequence). The CDR3 covers 16 residues. Here the CDR3 DNA reads TGTGCCAGCAGCTCTAGCTATACAGGGTTCGGGTCACCCCTCCACTTT. This codes for CASSSSYTGFGSPLHF.

The chain has TRBV5-1 and TRBJ2-1; 12 nucleotides align to TRBD2. The germline gives CDR1 SGHRS, CDR2 YFSETQ. CDR3 size: 17 residues. The junction had 10 bases not matched to a gene; V was cut back by 0 bases and J by 9 bases. CDR3 nucleotides: TGCGCCAGCAGCTTGGAAGCTAGCGGGGGGGCCTCGGGTGAGCAGTTCTTC. It specifies CASSLEASGGASGEQFF.

Remarks on this clone: The same CDR3 also results from other DNA sequences found in this sample. CDR3 coding DNA: TGTGCCAGCAGTTACCGAGGTGACACTGAAGCTTTCTTT. Translating it yields CASSYRGDTEAFF. V and J are TRBV6-5 and TRBJ1-1; D is unclear. Germline assignment: CDR1 MNHEY and CDR2 SVGAGI. V lost 2 bases to trimming and J lost 3 bases, with 7 bases between them. The CDR3 runs to 13 residues.

The chain combines TRBV4-3 with TRBJ2-7; D gene ambiguous. The CDR3 contains 14 residues. The germline CDR1 and CDR2 sequences are LGHNA and YSLEER. V lost 0 bases and J 1 base, leaving 7 bases between the germline ends. CDR3 DNA: TGCGCCAGCAGCCAAGACCAGGCATCCTACGAGCAGTACTTC. This codes for CASSQDQASYEQYF.

The chain links TRBV10-3 to TRBJ2-2, with 8 bases lining up with TRBD2. Unmatched junction bases numbered 9, after V lost 2 bases and J lost 7 bases. The CDR3 contains 16 residues. Germline V gives CDR1 ENHRY, CDR2 SYGVKD. CDR3 sequence (DNA): TGTGCCATCAGTGAGCACGGGGGGGCCCAGGGCGGGGAGCTGTTTTTT. Protein product: CAISEHGGAQGGELFF.

The gene calls are TRBV2 and TRBJ2-3, with 9 bases matching TRBD2. With V trimmed by 7 bases and J by 2 bases, 4 bases remained unmatched. The CDR3 covers 14 residues. Germline CDR1 and CDR2: SNHLY and FYNNEI. The CDR3 loop is CASIAGAPTDTQYF. CDR3 in DNA: TGTGCCAGCATAGCGGGGGCCCCCACAGATACGCAGTATTTT.

J is TRBJ2-6 and V is TRBV9; 7 bases match TRBD2. Looked up from germline, CDR1 is SGDLS and CDR2 is YYNGEE. The trim removed 3 bases at V and 4 bases at J, leaving 13 bases unmatched. The CDR3 extends over 18 amino acids. The CDR3 here is CASSALYGTTSGANVLTF. Here the CDR3 DNA reads TGTGCCAGCAGCGCCCTCTACGGGACTACTTCCGGGGCCAACGTCCTGACTTTC.

This sequence joins TRBV12-5 and TRBJ2-7, with a weak D call TRBD1 (6 bases). V lost 0 bases and J 3 bases, leaving 21 bases between the germline ends. This CDR3 has 18 amino acids. Germline lookup yields CDR1 LGHNT and CDR2 FRNRAP. CDR3 bases: TGTGCTAGTGGTTTGGTCCCAGGGACACTTTCAGGGCGCTACGAGCAGTACTTC. Protein sequence: CASGLVPGTLSGRYEQYF.